One T cell receptor beta chain is described in this entry. No antigen is known for it. The sample belongs to a study of cytomegalovirus exposure and HLA in healthy donors. Clones were sequenced by immunoSEQ multiplex PCR, and TCRdb holds only the in-frame ones, with some missing. The sample lists 200,000 or so clones; roughly 84% were seen once. Unmatched junction bases numbered 12, after V lost 7 bases and J lost 4 bases. There are 15 residues in the CDR3. The germline gives CDR1 MGHDK, CDR2 SYGVNS. Study-wide findings and caveats: The TCR clusters that emerged in the first cohort tended, a later analysis found, to co-occur in the 95 to 150 validation repertoires. There were 150 to 200 TCR beta chains listed as cytomegalovirus-associated.

The material sequenced was PBMCs. The chain employs TRBV25-1 and TRBJ1-1; 7 bases map to TRBD1. The sequence was collected from a man younger than 35 in good health and CMV-seropositive. CDR3 sequence (DNA): TGTGCCAGCATAAGGGCAGGGGGAAGGGTCACTGAAGCTTTCTTT. Translation: CASIRAGGRVTEAFF.